This T cell receptor beta chain was profiled in a study of shared clonotypes between healthy human individuals. Study observations and caveats: Non-shared clonotypes had lower generation probabilities than those shared by all four donors.

Sorted subsets were amplified in replicate PCRs using approximately 0.2 ug DNA, approximately 30,000 T cell genomes. Data came from immunoSEQ multiplex PCR; TCRdb stores just in-frame clones and leaves some out. This repertoire shows about 2.4 million clones, 80% to 95% found once; its top ten account for approximately 0.37%. Remarks on this clone: The antigen is unknown.

Germline-derived CDR1 and CDR2 are SGHNT and YENEEA. V lost 4 bases to trimming and J lost 4 bases, with 22 bases between them. This CDR3 is 17 amino acids long. The TCR was taken from a man aged 18 to 30 in good health. Some clones in this sample may be carry-over from other donors' samples. The chain recombines TRBV11-3 with TRBJ2-5, with D perhaps TRBD1 or TRBD2 (6 bases each). What was sequenced was naive CD4+ T cells from PBMCs. The sample's subset: CD45RA+ positively selected. The CDR3 DNA reads as TGTGCCAGCAGCTCGAACCAGAGGGGGGTCGGGCGAGAGACCCAGTACTTC. As protein: CASSSNQRGVGRETQYF. The whole variable domain, remainder taken from reference TRBV11-3 and TRBJ2-5, is EAGVVQSPRYKIIEKKQPVAFWCNPISGHNTLYWYLQNLGQGPELLIRYENEEAVDDSQLPKDRFSAERLKGVDSTLKIQPAELGDSAVYLCASSSNQRGVGRETQYFGPGTRLLVL.